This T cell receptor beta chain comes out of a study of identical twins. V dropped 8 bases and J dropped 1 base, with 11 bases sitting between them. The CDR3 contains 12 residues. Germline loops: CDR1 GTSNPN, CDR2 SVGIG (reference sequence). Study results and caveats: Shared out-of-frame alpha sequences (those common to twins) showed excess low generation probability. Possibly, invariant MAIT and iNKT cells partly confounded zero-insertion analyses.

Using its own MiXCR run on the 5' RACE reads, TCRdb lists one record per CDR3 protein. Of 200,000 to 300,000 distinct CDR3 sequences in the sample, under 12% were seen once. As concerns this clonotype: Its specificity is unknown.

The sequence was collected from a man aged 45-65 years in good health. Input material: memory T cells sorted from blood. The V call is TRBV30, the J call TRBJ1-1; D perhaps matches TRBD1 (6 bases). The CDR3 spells CATRGGNTEAFF. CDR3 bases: TGTGCCACGAGGGGGGGGAACACTGAAGCTTTCTTT.